These 32 T cell receptor beta chains share one sample of origin, sequenced in a study of shared clonotypes between healthy human individuals. Method: immunoSEQ multiplex PCR; TCRdb's copy keeps in-frame clones and lacks some. The data show about 480,000 clones, approximately 79% seen once. Sequences were obtained from PBMCs. Source of these receptors: a woman between 35 and 50 years old in good health. Some clones in this sample may be carry-over from other donors' samples.

The chain joins TRBV6-1 to TRBJ2-7; 9 bases align to TRBD2. The germline CDR1 and CDR2 sequences are MNHNS and SASEGT. The CDR3 has 15 amino acids. V was clipped by 4 bases and J by 2 bases; unmatched bases: 6. The CDR3 DNA follows: TGTGCCAGCAGTGCCCCGGCTAGCGGGACCTACGAGCAGTACTTC. Protein sequence: CASSAPASGTYEQYF.

The chain couples TRBV18 to TRBJ2-1; 15 positions agree with TRBD2. This CDR3 contains 16 residues. CDR1 is KGHSH, CDR2 LQKENI, per germline. V shed 3 bases and J 6 bases; nucleotides not matched to a gene: 3. The DNA of the CDR3 is TGTGCCAGCTCACCGGGACTAGCGGGAGGAGGCAATGAGCAGTTCTTC. Its translation: CASSPGLAGGGNEQFF.

This clone appeared a single time. The V gene is TRBV1, the J gene TRBJ2-1; TRBD2 is taken as the D call from the table, unchecked against the DNA. TRBV1 is designated a pseudogene. This CDR3 comprises 16 residues. The CDR3 loop reads CTSSHWTSGRHNEQFF. DNA of the CDR3: TGCACCAGCAGCCACTGGACTAGCGGACGACATAATGAGCAGTTCTTC.

V is TRBV7-3 and J is TRBJ1-2, with a weak D call TRBD1 (5 bases). V dropped 2 bases and J dropped 6 bases, with 19 bases sitting between them. Looked up from germline, CDR1 is SGHTA and CDR2 is FQGTGA. The CDR3 runs 16 residues. The CDR3 coding sequence is TGTGCCAGCAGCTTAGCCGGCCAACCGGGGCTAAATGGCTACACCTTC. It codes for CASSLAGQPGLNGYTF.

This clone has a single count. The V and J genes are TRBV13 and TRBJ2-3; a possible D gene is TRBD1 (6 bases). Germline V gene data show CDR1 as PRHDT and CDR2 as FYEKMQ (reference sequence). This CDR3 contains 15 residues. Trimming cost V 5 bases and J 7 bases, with 19 bases left between them. The CDR3 sequence: CASSNIGAGTNTQYF. CDR3 DNA: TGTGCCAGCAGCAACATAGGGGCAGGGACAAATACGCAGTATTTT.

The genes are TRBV7-6 and TRBJ2-7; D is undetermined. Trimming shortened V by 1 base and J by 3 bases, and 7 bases separated the two germline ends. The CDR3 loop spans 13 amino acids. CDR1 SGHVS and CDR2 FNYEAQ come from the germline V gene. The CDR3 here is CASSLVLGYEQYF. The CDR3 DNA reads TGTGCCAGCAGCTTAGTCTTGGGCTACGAGCAGTACTTC.

The rearrangement uses TRBV5-1 and TRBJ1-2, with D unresolved. There are 15 residues in the CDR3. CDR1 SGHRS and CDR2 YFSETQ come from the germline V gene. V was cut by 0 bases and J by 0 bases, with 9 bases left in between. The CDR3 nucleotides read TGCGCCAGCAGCTTGGACGGGCCACCTAACTATGGCTACACCTTC. Its protein is CASSLDGPPNYGYTF.

This clone was found once. One junction end disagrees with the germline gene, perhaps due to a read error. This chain links TRBV7-3 with TRBJ2-7; 8 bases map to TRBD1. The germline V gene encodes CDR1 SGHTA and CDR2 FQGTGA. The CDR3 runs 16 residues. CDR3 in DNA: TGTGCCAGCAGCAAACCCACCGGGACAGGTATTTACGGGCAGTACTTC. Translating gives CASSKPTGTGIYGQYF.

The rearrangement uses TRBV10-1 and TRBJ2-5; unclear D gene. V was trimmed by 8 bases and J by 5 bases, leaving 18 bases between them. Germline CDR1 and CDR2: WNHNN and SYGVQD (reference sequence). The CDR3 length is 14 residues. CDR3 sequence reads: CASFLCPSGETQYF. For the CDR3, the DNA is TGCGCCAGCTTCCTGTGCCCCTCCGGGGAGACCCAGTACTTC.

The chain links TRBV5-6 to TRBJ2-1, with D tentatively TRBD1 or TRBD2 (5 bases each). Trimming removed 2 bases from V and 5 bases from J, with 11 bases in between. CDR1 SGHDT and CDR2 YYEEEE come from the germline V gene. The CDR3 runs 14 residues. The CDR3 protein is CASSFGAINNEQFF. CDR3 nucleotide sequence: TGTGCCAGCAGCTTCGGGGCAATCAACAATGAGCAGTTCTTC.

The chain is built from TRBV18 and TRBJ2-5; TRBD2 is a possible D gene (5 bases). This CDR3 spans 13 amino acids. V was cut by 2 bases and J by 3 bases, with 7 bases left in between. Germline lookup yields CDR1 KGHSH and CDR2 LQKENI. CDR3: CASSPTREETQYF. The CDR3 coding sequence is TGTGCCAGCTCACCAACGAGGGAAGAGACCCAGTACTTC.

The V call is TRBV4-2, the J call TRBJ2-3, with 8 bases identical to TRBD2. CDR3 length: 17 amino acids. J lost 1 base, V lost 0 bases, and 6 bases had no gene match. Germline V CDR1 and CDR2: LGHNA, YNFKEQ. CDR3 sequence (DNA): TGTGCCAGCAGCCAAGATAAAAGCGGGAGTGGCACAGATACGCAGTATTTT. This gives the protein CASSQDKSGSGTDTQYF.

The J gene is TRBJ2-3, the V gene TRBV19, with 7 bases fitting TRBD2. The CDR3 sequence is 14 residues long. The trim removed 8 bases at V and 4 bases at J, leaving 9 bases unmatched. Germline V lookup: CDR1 LNHDA, CDR2 SQIVND (reference sequence). The CDR3 nucleotides are TGTGCCAGTCAGCGGGGCCCCGTCGCAGATACGCAGTATTTT. It encodes CASQRGPVADTQYF.

This rearrangement joins TRBV6-1 to TRBJ2-7; TRBD2 agrees at 12 bases. V shed 4 bases and J 5 bases; nucleotides not matched to a gene: 0. The CDR3 extends over 13 amino acids. Germline assignment: CDR1 MNHNS and CDR2 SASEGT. This chain's CDR3 is CASSGTSGNEQYF. The CDR3 DNA reads TGTGCCAGCAGTGGGACTAGCGGGAACGAGCAGTACTTC.

The chain uses TRBV28 and TRBJ2-3; TRBD2 matches 7 bases. With 3 bases clipped from V and 6 bases from J, the junction kept 6 bases outside the gene matches. This CDR3 is 14 amino acids long. The germline gives CDR1 MDHEN, CDR2 SYDVKM. CDR3 coding DNA: TGTGCCAGCAGTTTTGGCGGGAGAGGGGATACGCAGTATTTT. Encoded protein: CASSFGGRGDTQYF. The full variable domain, rest sourced from reference TRBV28 and TRBJ2-3, is DVKVTQSSRYLVKRTGEKVFLECVQDMDHENMFWYRQDPGLGLRLIYFSYDVKMKEKGDIPEGYSVSREKKERFSLILESASTNQTSMYLCASSFGGRGDTQYFGPGTRLTVL.

The rearrangement uses TRBV29-1 and TRBJ2-1, with 9 bases that match TRBD2. The CDR3 runs 16 residues. The germline gives CDR1 SQVTM, CDR2 ANQGSEA. Trimming cost V 5 bases and J 1 base; bases outside gene matches: 9. CDR3 sequence reads: CSVYVAGVRSYNEQFF. CDR3 DNA sequence: TGCAGCGTTTACGTAGCGGGAGTAAGGTCCTACAATGAGCAGTTCTTC.

The genes are TRBV11-2 and TRBJ2-2, with TRBD2 matching over 9 bases. The CDR3 contains 19 residues. Trimming removed 2 bases from V and 4 bases from J; junction bases left unmatched: 14. In germline, CDR1 is SGHAT, CDR2 FQNNGV. The CDR3 sequence is CASSLRGPSPAGGTGELFF. The CDR3 nucleotides read TGTGCCAGCAGCTTAAGAGGCCCCTCCCCAGCGGGAGGCACCGGGGAGCTGTTTTTT.

The gene calls are TRBV28 and TRBJ2-7; 8 bases match TRBD1. This CDR3 is 15 amino acids long. Germline values: CDR1 MDHEN, CDR2 SYDVKM. J lost 0 bases, V lost 4 bases, and 5 bases had no gene match. The CDR3 is CASSSYRGSSYEQYF. The CDR3 DNA reads TGTGCCAGCAGTTCCTACAGGGGGAGCTCCTACGAGCAGTACTTC.

This rearrangement joins TRBV28 to TRBJ2-5; possibly TRBD2 for D (5 bases). Deletions cut 5 bases from V and 5 bases from J, with 15 bases between. Germline CDR1 MDHEN, CDR2 SYDVKM. The CDR3 loop spans 14 amino acids. CDR3 protein: CASSLTAEVETQYF. CDR3 in DNA: TGTGCCAGCAGTCTTACAGCGGAGGTGGAGACCCAGTACTTC.

This rearrangement joins TRBV23-1 to TRBJ2-3; D possibly corresponds to TRBD2 (5 bases). TRBV23-1 is treated as an ORF (open reading frame) with a function not yet certain. The CDR3 is made up of 17 amino acids. V lost 4 bases to trimming and J lost 3 bases, with 20 bases between them. DNA of the CDR3: TGCGCCAGCAGTCCACCGGGGAGTCGTATGGGGACAGATACGCAGTATTTT. It yields the protein CASSPPGSRMGTDTQYF.

The CDR3 region has the DNA TGTGCCAGCAGCCTCGTCGAAGTAGCCCCCTACGAGCAGTACTTC. This codes for CASSLVEVAPYEQYF. The V and J genes are TRBV28 and TRBJ2-7; D not certain. The CDR3 has 15 residues. Germline CDR1 is MDHEN and CDR2 is SYDVKM. V dropped 6 bases and J dropped 2 bases, with 17 bases sitting between them. The entire variable domain, with the rest obtained from reference TRBV28 and TRBJ2-7, is as follows: DVKVTQSSRYLVKRTGEKVFLECVQDMDHENMFWYRQDPGLGLRLIYFSYDVKMKEKGDIPEGYSVSREKKERFSLILESASTNQTSMYLCASSLVEVAPYEQYFGPGTRLTVT.

Comment on this clone: In the same sample, other DNA sequences code for this CDR3. The J gene is TRBJ2-5, the V gene TRBV25-1, with 11 bases lining up with TRBD1. The DNA end is a closer match to TRBJ2-7, so the J assignment may be wrong. CDR3 size: 15 residues. Germline V gene lookup returns CDR1 MGHDK and CDR2 SYGVNS. Here the CDR3 reads CASSEFGTGGYEQYF. In DNA form, the CDR3 reads TGTGCCAGCAGTGAATTTGGGACAGGGGGCTACGAGCAGTACTTC.

This clone has more than one count but fewer than ten. The V call is TRBV19, the J call TRBJ2-1; weak D call: TRBD2 (5 bases). Trimming took 1 base from V and 6 from J, leaving 7 bases between them. In germline, CDR1 is LNHDA, CDR2 SQIVND (reference sequence). The CDR3 has 13 residues. The CDR3 DNA follows: TGTGCCAGTAGTATAGCCGCGGGCAATGAGCAGTTCTTC. Its protein is CASSIAAGNEQFF.

In this sample, this clone turned up once. The V and J genes are TRBV18 and TRBJ2-3; 11 nucleotides align to TRBD2. CDR1 is KGHSH, CDR2 LQKENI, per germline. V dropped 4 bases and J dropped 3; count of bases not matched to a gene: 6. CDR3 length equals 16 residues. DNA of the CDR3: TGTGCCAGCTCACGCGCCGGGACTAGCGGAACAGATACGCAGTATTTT. It translates to CASSRAGTSGTDTQYF. Full variable domain (outside the CDR3, taken from reference TRBV18 and TRBJ2-3): NAGVMQNPRHLVRRRGQEARLRCSPMKGHSHVYWYRQLPEEGLKFMVYLQKENIIDESGMPKERFSAEFPKEGPSILRIQQVVRGDSAAYFCASSRAGTSGTDTQYFGPGTRLTVL.

The gene calls are TRBV7-3 and TRBJ2-1; TRBD2 might be the D (6 bases). Germline V gene sequence: CDR1 SGHTA, CDR2 FQGTGA. This CDR3 is 16 amino acids long. Deletions cut 2 bases from V and 6 bases from J, with 17 bases between. The CDR3: CASSLLGLVGGNEQFF. As DNA, the CDR3 is TGTGCCAGCAGCTTACTCGGCTTAGTGGGAGGCAATGAGCAGTTCTTC.

V gene TRBV6-5 combines with J gene TRBJ1-1; 7 nucleotides match TRBD1. This CDR3 is built from 14 residues. Trimming at V came to 5 bases and at J to 2 bases, leaving 5 bases not matched to a gene. The germline CDR1 and CDR2 sequences are MNHEY and SVGAGI. CDR3 region: CASSPGTANTEAFF. The CDR3 DNA reads TGTGCCAGCAGTCCCGGGACAGCCAACACTGAAGCTTTCTTT.

CDR3 DNA sequence: TGTGCCAGCAGCCCTAACAGTGCCGAAAAACTGTTTTTT. It yields the protein CASSPNSAEKLFF. This chain connects TRBV7-9 to TRBJ1-4; D not certain. This CDR3 has 13 residues. V was shortened by 5 bases and J by 8 bases, with 12 bases between the two germline ends. CDR1 SEHNR and CDR2 FQNEAQ come from the germline V gene (reference sequence).

This chain's CDR3 is CASSQVATLNYGYTF. In DNA form, the CDR3 reads TGCGCCAGCAGCCAAGTGGCCACACTTAACTATGGCTACACCTTC. The rearrangement uses TRBV4-1 and TRBJ1-2, with D hard to call. The length of the CDR3 is 15 residues. Germline V gives CDR1 MGHRA, CDR2 YSYEKL. The ends were cut back, 1 base at V and 1 base at J, with 10 bases in the middle.

This clone was counted ten times or more. This chain connects TRBV15 to TRBJ2-2; 8 bases agree with TRBD1. After removal of 3 bases from V and 7 bases from J, the junction contained 4 bases not matched to a gene. The CDR3 loop spans 14 amino acids. The V gene's germline CDR1 is LNHNV and CDR2 YYDKDF (reference sequence). In DNA, the CDR3 is TGTGCCACCAGCAGGGACAGGGAGGTCGGGGAGCTGTTTTTT. This gives the protein CATSRDREVGELFF.

The chain is built from TRBV6-5 and TRBJ2-7, with 7 bases matching TRBD2. The V and J ends lost 2 bases and 7 bases, in that order; junction bases with no gene match: 8. The CDR3 is 14 amino acids. Germline loops: CDR1 MNHEY, CDR2 SVGAGI. The CDR3: CASSYGGSAGEQYF. CDR3 DNA sequence: TGTGCCAGCAGTTACGGCGGGAGTGCAGGGGAGCAGTACTTC.

The gene calls are TRBV4-2 and TRBJ2-3; 9 bases agree with TRBD2. With 0 bases clipped from V and 2 bases from J, the junction kept 6 bases outside the gene matches. CDR1 is LGHNA, CDR2 YNFKEQ, per germline. This CDR3 has 17 amino acids. This CDR3 is CASSQEIAGASTDTQYF. CDR3 DNA sequence: TGTGCCAGCAGCCAAGAGATAGCGGGAGCCTCCACAGATACGCAGTATTTT.

Only a few counts were recorded for this clone. J is TRBJ1-5 and V is TRBV28; D may be TRBD1 (6 bases). CDR1 is MDHEN, CDR2 SYDVKM, per germline. This CDR3 has 12 residues. V shed 7 bases and J shed 8 bases, with 12 bases lying between them. The chain's CDR3 is CASTEGDKPQHF. As DNA, the CDR3 is TGTGCCAGCACGGAGGGGGATAAGCCCCAGCATTTT. The variable domain in full, completed from reference TRBV28 and TRBJ1-5, reads DVKVTQSSRYLVKRTGEKVFLECVQDMDHENMFWYRQDPGLGLRLIYFSYDVKMKEKGDIPEGYSVSREKKERFSLILESASTNQTSMYLCASTEGDKPQHFGDGTRLSIL.